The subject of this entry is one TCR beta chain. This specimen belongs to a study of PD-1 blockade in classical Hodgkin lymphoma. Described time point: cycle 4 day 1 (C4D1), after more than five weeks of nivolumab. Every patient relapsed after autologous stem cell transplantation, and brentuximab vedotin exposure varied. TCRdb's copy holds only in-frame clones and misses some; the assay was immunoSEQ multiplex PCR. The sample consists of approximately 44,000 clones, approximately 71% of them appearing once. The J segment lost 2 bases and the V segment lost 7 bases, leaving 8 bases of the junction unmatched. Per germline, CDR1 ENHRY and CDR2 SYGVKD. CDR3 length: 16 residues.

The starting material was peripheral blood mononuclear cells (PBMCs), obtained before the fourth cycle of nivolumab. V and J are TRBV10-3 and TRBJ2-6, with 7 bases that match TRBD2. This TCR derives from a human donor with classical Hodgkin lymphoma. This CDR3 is CAITPSGATGANVLTF. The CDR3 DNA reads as TGTGCCATCACACCCAGCGGGGCAACTGGGGCCAACGTCCTGACTTTC.